The 2 T cell receptor beta chains below come from one sample, sequenced in a study of molecular identifiers for immune sequencing clone quantification. TCRdb re-called the PCR reads with MiXCR, one entry per CDR3 protein. The table shows about 500,000 distinct CDR3 sequences, with roughly a fifth occurring only once. The specimen sequenced was naive CD8+ T cells from blood, with Jurkat cell RNA spiked in. Stated subset: FACS-sorted CD8+CD4-CCR7+CD45RA+ naive T cells. The source of these receptors is a human donor in good health. Some libraries in this study had Jurkat cell RNA spiked in.

Details on this clonotype: Likely a read error: the CDR3 ends without its conserved phenylalanine or tryptophan. No DNA is shown, since the ends of the CDR3 on it are uncertain; the CDR3 is the one TCRdb lists. CDR3 sequence: CASSLGIRYEQYL. The rearrangement uses TRBV3-2 and TRBJ2-7. TRBV3-2 is assigned pseudogene status. From its first to its last residue, the CDR3 has 13 amino acids.

Comment on this clonotype: The junction departs from germline at one end; a sequencing error may be responsible. This chain joins TRBV19 and TRBJ2-3, with D possibly being TRBD2 (6 bases). This CDR3 has 18 residues. Germline lookup yields CDR1 LNHDA and CDR2 SQIVND (reference sequence). Here the CDR3 reads CASSITYGGSSSTDTRYF. The DNA for the CDR3 is TGTGCCAGTAGTATCACCTACGGGGGTTCCTCTAGCACAGATACGCGGTATTTT.